This T cell receptor beta chain appears in the sequencing data of a study of shared clonotypes between healthy human individuals (dated by TCRdb to 2018 to 2020). Broadly, across the study: A couple of women and a few men aged 18 to 49 years were included in the cohort. For each donor, CD4 naive and CD4 memory were each given three plates, CD8 naive was given two plates, and CD8 memory was given one plate. Different laboratories and diverse techniques were used to prepare libraries and sequence TCR repertoires, to increase sequencing depth and limit assay-specific biases. Each donor's leukapheresis produced roughly between roughly 0.9 and 9 billion PBMCs. The study deeply sequenced blood TCR repertoires of several healthy adults to estimate repertoire size and the extent of clonotype sharing between individuals. Broader findings and caveats from the paper: Sampling was restricted to blood, and TCR repertoires in tissues likely differ from the TCR repertoires found in blood. Larger estimated clonotype richness was generally found for naive subsets than for memory subsets. Pairwise subsampling indicated that sequencing depth was expected to affect the degree of clonotype sharing among donors. Because the study included a small number of donors, the genetic and exposure-history diversity represented was limited. About 4.5% of naive CD4, around 3.6% of naive CD8, approximately 2.2% of memory CD4, and less than 0.45% of memory CD8 clonotypes were shared across a few donors. Rarefaction of sorted-subset datasets indicated incomplete sequencing despite the large sequencing depth. Compared with non-shared clonotypes, clonotypes shared by all four sorted-subset donors had higher generation probabilities.

Donors were healthy HIV-negative adults with no recently reported acute infections or vaccinations. All donors were Caucasian adults living in Nashville, Tennessee, USA. Magnetic negative selection was used to enrich CD4+ T cells, after which naive cells were positively selected on CD45RA and the negative fraction became the memory subset. Blood was collected by leukapheresis, and PBMCs were isolated by Ficoll-Histopaque density gradient centrifugation and then cryopreserved in liquid nitrogen vapor phase. Analytical flow cytometry was used to check the purity and quantity of every magnetically sorted T cell population. Genomic DNA was isolated from each sorted fraction and quantified by UV absorbance on a Nanodrop 2000c. Using the deep immunoSEQ assay, TCR CDR3 regions were amplified from genomic DNA by multiplex PCR. Genomic DNA extracted from each cell subset was distributed evenly over all wells of several immunoSEQ 96-well plates, and each plate served as one replicate. For sorted subsets, each replicate PCR was loaded with 200 to 250 ng genomic DNA, equivalent to 30,000 or so T cell genomes. The purified libraries were quantified using a Qubit 3.0 fluorometer, sized with a Bioanalyzer 2100, and then quantified again using the KAPA Library Quantification kit. Every immunoSEQ 96-well plate was sequenced on a separate single-read 150-cycle Illumina NextSeq 550 flow cell. As for how the authors treated the data: Because only junctional sequences without quality scores were contained in the immunoSEQ output, filtering matching that applied to full-length reads could not be performed. Sequences were annotated with PyIR, a Python wrapper for IgBLAST v1.9, using IMGT germline references to assign V/J genes and CDR3. Reads were removed for weak V/J assignments (E-value above 1e-6), missing CDR3, stop codons, out-of-frame junctions, or ambiguous translated residues. A V3J clonotype was defined by an identical inferred V gene, J gene, and CDR3 amino acid sequence. Percentage overlap between repertoires was calculated by dividing the number of shared unique clonotypes by the size of the smaller repertoire. Repertoire richness was assessed with RTK rarefaction, the Chao1 estimator, and Recon v2.1 estimates of unobserved clonotypes. Generation probabilities were computed with OLGA for all TCRbeta clonotypes obtained by the gDNA method from four donors. TCRdb carries this immuneACCESS record with in-frame sequences only. Its versions omit some clonotypes, under half of them owing to an unresolved V gene in the studies checked, with the rest unexplained. Clone size and the V and J calls come from that table; the DNA yielded D and trimming. The sample includes around 600,000 clones, with approximately 97% observed a single time. The ten largest make up about 0.06% of the sample.

Concerning this clone itself: Which antigen it targets is not known. Per-nucleotide qualities are absent, and no much larger clonotype sits a single base away.

The sequencing input was naive CD4+ T cells sorted from blood. The sample's cell subset or site label, in plain terms: CD45RA+ positively selected. The sequence came from a woman aged 25 to 45 in good health.

The base sequence is TGTGCCAGCTCACCATTCACCCGAACTAGCGGGAGGTCGGATACGCAGTATTTT. This codes for CASSPFTRTSGRSDTQYF. Here the chain combines TRBV18 and TRBJ2-3; the junction holds 12 bases that match TRBD2. CDR1 and CDR2 are read off the germline V gene as KGHSH and LQKENI. Germline trimming: 2 bases from V, 6 bases from J; junction bases outside gene matches: 12. The CDR3, cysteine through phenylalanine, is 18 amino acids long. The read is trimmed to its CDR3 DNA, 54 bases read in frame from base 1.